This entry is about one TCR beta chain. Antigen: not known. In replicate PCRs of sorted subsets, 150 to 200 ng DNA, approximately 32,000 T cell genomes, was used. Assay used: immunoSEQ multiplex PCR; TCRdb lists only in-frame clones, some missing. The sample has roughly 1,000,000 clones; around 82% are singletons. The ends were cut back, 1 base at V and 5 bases at J, with 11 bases in the middle. The CDR3 covers 14 residues. From germline, CDR1 is SGHTA and CDR2 FQGTGA. The data were taken from a study of shared clonotypes between healthy human individuals. Study-wide findings and caveats: Sampling covered nothing but blood. Tissue TCR repertoires likely differ from those found in blood. Rarefaction exposed incomplete sorted-subset sequencing despite large depth.

Each sample came from a Caucasian adult donor living in Nashville, Tennessee. The receptor was isolated from a man younger than 35 in good health. Some clones in this sample may be carry-over from other donors' samples. Sequencing used memory CD4+ T cells from PBMCs. Sample subset: CD45RA-negative fraction. This chain links TRBV7-3 with TRBJ1-1, with a possible D match to TRBD1 (5 bases). The DNA for the CDR3 is TGTGCCAGCAGCTTAAAATCAGGGAAGACTGAAGCTTTCTTT. Translating gives CASSLKSGKTEAFF.